This TCR beta chain came from a study of identifying expanded T cells in peripheral blood. Collection occurred without any documented infections or immune events in donors. TCRdb's copy holds only in-frame clones and misses some; the assay was immunoSEQ multiplex PCR. The top ten clones hold 16% of a sample with fewer than 130,000 clones, 85% to 90% of them seen once. V was pared by 4 bases and J by 0 bases, with 3 bases of the junction left unmatched. The CDR3 length is 14 residues. Germline values: CDR1 LGHNA, CDR2 YSLEER. Study conclusions and caveats: About 1.3 clones differed between technical replicates, versus approximately 16 and 19 over time. Across healthy donors, higher total template counts meant significantly greater approximately two-week count variance.

To note about this clone: Its cognate antigen is unknown.

The receptor comes from a person between 18 and 69 years old in good health. What was sequenced was blood. The chain has TRBV4-3 and TRBJ2-7, with TRBD1 matching over 7 bases. CDR3 sequence reads: CASSPYRGSYEQYF. DNA for the CDR3: TGCGCCAGCAGCCCATACAGGGGCTCCTACGAGCAGTACTTC.